A selection of T cell receptor beta chains follows, all from one sample in a study of identical twins. One entry per CDR3 protein results from TCRdb running MiXCR on the 5' RACE reads. Altogether more than 650,000 distinct CDR3 sequences are present, around 6% being singletons, with the ten largest covering approximately 1.6%. Sequences were obtained from naive T cells sorted from blood. These receptors were taken from a young man in good health. Both conserved end residues are part of each CDR3. The order of the fields is CDR3 length, J gene, V gene, D gene, clone size, CDR3 protein, CDR3 DNA. D genes are given only for firm matches. The size field is filled for only some rows; it gives once, few, many or a size class.

14 | TRBJ1-1 | TRBV5-1 | NA | many | CASSVRGRNTEAFF | TGCGCCAGCAGCGTCCGAGGACGGAACACTGAAGCTTTCTTT
13 | TRBJ2-7 | TRBV12-3/TRBV12-4 | TRBD2 | many | CASGLAGVYEQYF | TGTGCCAGCGGACTAGCGGGAGTCTACGAGCAGTACTTC
16 | TRBJ2-1 | TRBV5-5 | TRBD2 | many | CASSLRDYPFVNEQFF | TGTGCCAGCAGCTTGCGGGACTACCCTTTCGTCAATGAGCAGTTCTTC
11 | TRBJ2-3 | TRBV5-6 | NA | many | CASRLSDTQYF | TGTGCCAGCCGTCTGAGCGATACGCAGTATTTT
11 | TRBJ2-1 | TRBV20-1 | NA | few | CSAQDYNEQFF | TGCAGTGCTCAGGACTACAATGAGCAGTTCTTC
14 | TRBJ2-5 | TRBV15 | NA | few | CATSRDLDEETQYF | TGTGCCACCAGCAGAGATCTGGATGAAGAGACCCAGTACTTC
14 | TRBJ2-5 | TRBV12-3/TRBV12-4 | NA | many | CASSSDPWGETQYF | TGTGCCAGCAGTTCGGACCCGTGGGGCGAGACCCAGTACTTC
13 | TRBJ1-5 | TRBV24-1 | NA | many | CATSGLGGQPQHF | TGTGCCACCAGTGGCCTCGGGGGTCAGCCCCAGCATTTT
11 | TRBJ2-7 | TRBV5-1 | NA | many | CASSLVGEQYF | TGCGCCAGCAGCTTGGTGGGGGAGCAGTACTTC
13 | TRBJ2-5 | TRBV12-5 | NA | many | CASGLEGGETQYF | TGTGCTAGTGGTTTGGAAGGAGGAGAGACCCAGTACTTC
12 | TRBJ1-1 | TRBV12-3/TRBV12-4 | NA | many | CASSLAIWETAF | TGTGCCAGCAGTTTAGCCATCTGGGAAACGGCCTTT
14 | TRBJ1-1 | TRBV20-1 | NA | many | CSAGRNPGVLKAFF | TGCAGTGCAGGCCGAAACCCGGGAGTTCTTAAAGCTTTCTTT
14 | TRBJ1-1 | TRBV5-6 | NA | many | CASSQIGENTEAFF | TGTGCCAGCAGCCAAATTGGTGAGAACACTGAAGCTTTCTTT
13 | TRBJ2-7 | TRBV10-3 | TRBD2 | many | CATLAGGPYEQYF | TGTGCCACCCTAGCGGGAGGGCCTTACGAGCAGTACTTC
16 | TRBJ2-1 | TRBV24-1 | TRBD1 | many | CATSAHGQGAYNEQFF | TGTGCCACCAGTGCCCACGGACAGGGGGCCTACAATGAGCAGTTCTTC
14 | TRBJ2-2 | TRBV24-1 | NA | many | CATSARGAIGELFF | TGTGCCACCAGTGCCCGGGGCGCGATCGGGGAGCTGTTTTTT
15 | TRBJ2-1 | TRBV14 | TRBD1 | NA | CASSQDETGGYEQFF | TGTGCCAGCAGCCAAGATGAGACAGGGGGCTATGAGCAGTTCTTC
17 | TRBJ2-6 | TRBV10-3 | NA | NA | CAISESKGQAGANVLTF | TGTGCCATCAGTGAGTCAAAGGGTCAGGCCGGGGCCAACGTCCTGACTTTC
16 | TRBJ2-4 | TRBV15 | NA | many | CATSSPVRDIKNIQYF | TGTGCCACCAGCTCTCCTGTCAGGGATATTAAAAACATTCAGTACTTC
16 | TRBJ2-1 | TRBV7-9 | TRBD2 | NA | CASSLAGLVRYNEQFF | TGTGCCAGCAGCTTAGCGGGACTAGTAAGATACAATGAGCAGTTCTTC
12 | TRBJ2-3 | TRBV12-3/TRBV12-4 | TRBD1 | few | CASSRSDRAQYF | TGTGCCAGCAGTCGTTCTGACAGGGCGCAGTATTTT
14 | TRBJ2-5 | TRBV20-1 | TRBD2 | NA | CSARVAGAGETQYF | TGCAGTGCTAGAGTCGCGGGAGCAGGGGAGACCCAGTACTTC
15 | TRBJ2-5 | TRBV9 | TRBD2 | NA | CASSGLGAGEETQYF | TGTGCCAGCAGCGGCCTTGGGGCGGGGGAGGAGACCCAGTACTTC
16 | TRBJ2-3 | TRBV21-1 | NA | NA | CASRILDRSSTDTQYF | TGTGCCAGCAGAATCCTTGACAGGTCTAGCACAGATACGCAGTATTTT
15 | TRBJ2-3 | TRBV27 | NA | NA | CASSFQILTTDTQYF | TGTGCCAGCAGTTTTCAGATTCTCACCACAGATACGCAGTATTTT
16 | TRBJ2-3 | TRBV12-5 | TRBD2 | many | CASGYGTSGRGDTQYF | TGTGCTAGTGGTTACGGGACTAGCGGGAGGGGAGATACGCAGTATTTT
16 | TRBJ2-1 | TRBV4-1 | TRBD1 | many | CASSLIKDRVTNEQFF | TGCGCCAGCAGCCTCATCAAGGACAGGGTGACCAATGAGCAGTTCTTC
12 | TRBJ2-1 | TRBV15 | NA | many | CATSVKRDEQFF | TGTGCCACCAGCGTTAAGAGGGATGAGCAGTTCTTC
17 | TRBJ2-5 | TRBV5-1 | NA | NA | CASSLDGVTGLQETQYF | TGCGCCAGCAGCTTGGACGGGGTAACGGGATTGCAAGAGACCCAGTACTTC
15 | TRBJ2-3 | TRBV7-8 | NA | many | CASSLDGGRSDTQYF | TGTGCCAGCAGCTTAGATGGGGGGAGGTCAGATACGCAGTATTTT
15 | TRBJ2-1 | TRBV7-3 | NA | few | CASSLSRDPSNEQFF | TGTGCCAGCAGCTTATCTCGGGACCCATCCAATGAGCAGTTCTTC
12 | TRBJ2-1 | TRBV7-9 | NA | many | CASRQGLDEQFF | TGTGCCAGCAGGCAAGGGTTGGATGAGCAGTTCTTC
15 | TRBJ2-3 | TRBV15 | NA | many | CATSRGKGNTDTQYF | TGTGCCACCAGCAGAGGGAAGGGGAACACAGATACGCAGTATTTT
15 | TRBJ2-3 | TRBV4-3 | NA | NA | CASSQDAVPTDTQYF | TGCGCCAGCAGCCAAGATGCGGTCCCCACAGATACGCAGTATTTT
15 | TRBJ2-1 | TRBV20-1 | NA | many | CSARPLRASSLEQFF | TGCAGTGCTAGGCCTTTGCGGGCGAGTTCCCTAGAGCAGTTCTTC
18 | TRBJ2-2 | TRBV5-1 | TRBD2 | few | CASSSGLAPSFNTGELFF | TGCGCCAGCAGCTCGGGACTAGCTCCTTCATTTAACACCGGGGAGCTGTTTTTT
14 | TRBJ2-1 | TRBV20-1 | NA | few | CSARDRVYVEEQFF | TGCAGTGCTAGAGATCGGGTGTACGTCGAAGAGCAGTTCTTC
16 | TRBJ2-3 | TRBV28 | TRBD2 | few | CASSLPLTSGTDTQYF | TGTGCCAGCAGTTTACCTCTGACTAGCGGCACAGATACGCAGTATTTT
13 | TRBJ1-2 | TRBV12-3/TRBV12-4 | NA | many | CASSSTYSYGYTF | TGTGCCAGCAGTTCAACATACTCCTATGGCTACACCTTC
14 | TRBJ2-5 | TRBV5-8 | TRBD2 | NA | CASQGGSIGETQYF | TGTGCCAGCCAGGGCGGGAGCATTGGAGAGACCCAGTACTTC